A single count supports the clone carrying this TCR beta chain. Its antigen is as yet unknown. Data came from immunoSEQ multiplex PCR; TCRdb stores just in-frame clones and leaves some out. The sample records about 160,000 clones, more than 75% being singletons. The data were taken from a study of cytomegalovirus exposure and HLA in healthy donors. CDR1 is SEHNR and CDR2 is FQNEAQ in the germline V gene (reference sequence). Germline trimming cut 5 bases from V and 4 bases from J; bases unmatched to any gene: 7. This CDR3 region has 15 residues. The roughly 120-subject validation cohort, separate from the roughly 700-subject first cohort, included the donors. Findings and limits, study-wide: A list of 150 to 200 TCR beta chains associated with cytomegalovirus was given. In vitro assays verified that a few CMV-associated chains recognized CMV antigens specifically.

This TCR came from a man aged 18 to 29 in good health and CMV-seronegative. The sample comprised PBMCs. J is TRBJ2-7 and V is TRBV7-9; TRBD2 matches at 11 bases. CDR3 DNA sequence: TGTGCCAGCAGCCACCCTCTAGCGGGAGGTTACGAGCAGTACTTC. Its translation is CASSHPLAGGYEQYF. The whole variable domain, filled in from reference TRBV7-9 and TRBJ2-7, reads DTGVSQNPRHKITKRGQNVTFRCDPISEHNRLYWYRQTLGQGPEFLTYFQNEAQLEKSRLLSDRFSAERPKGSFSTLEIQRTEQGDSAMYLCASSHPLAGGYEQYFGPGTRLTVT.